This TCR beta chain came from a study of identical twins. TCRdb independently ran MiXCR on the 5' RACE reads; one entry per CDR3 protein. The profile shows hundreds of thousands of distinct CDR3 sequences, 15% to 20% of them singletons. The sample holds a few counts of this clonotype. V shed 4 bases and J 0 bases; nucleotides not matched to a gene: 7. The CDR3 is made up of 17 amino acids. Germline V gives CDR1 SGHDT, CDR2 YYEEEE. These data were likewise used in another study, on T cells expressing NK-cell markers. That work adds: Expanded clones of NKG2C+ T cells had an unclear HCMV specificity.

The chain couples TRBV5-6 to TRBJ2-3; 11 bases map to TRBD2. Sample: PBMCs. This TCR derives from a woman under 30 in good health. DNA of the CDR3: TGTGCCAGCAGCCCGCCGGGACTAGCGGTTAGCACAGATACGCAGTATTTT. It codes for CASSPPGLAVSTDTQYF.